This entry is about one T cell receptor beta chain. The data stem from a study of blood T cell repertoires in COVID-19. Across the study: Samples taken during acute and convalescent COVID-19 were collected in the United States, Italy and Spain.

Per the germline V gene, CDR1 is SGHRS and CDR2 is YFSETQ. The CDR3 loop spans 16 amino acids. The V gene lost 0 bases and the J gene lost 1 base, with 12 bases spanning the gap. Produced via immunoSEQ multiplex PCR; TCRdb's table is partial and in-frame only. This repertoire shows tens of thousands of clones, about nine tenths found once; its top ten account for 4.5% to 5.5%. The sequenced sample consisted of peripheral blood. The V call is TRBV5-1, the J call TRBJ2-3, with no clear D. This receptor was obtained from a human donor in a cohort sampled during active COVID-19. CDR3 bases: TGCGCCAGCAGCTTGGCCACTGACTTCGGCACAGATACGCAGTATTTT. This codes for CASSLATDFGTDTQYF.